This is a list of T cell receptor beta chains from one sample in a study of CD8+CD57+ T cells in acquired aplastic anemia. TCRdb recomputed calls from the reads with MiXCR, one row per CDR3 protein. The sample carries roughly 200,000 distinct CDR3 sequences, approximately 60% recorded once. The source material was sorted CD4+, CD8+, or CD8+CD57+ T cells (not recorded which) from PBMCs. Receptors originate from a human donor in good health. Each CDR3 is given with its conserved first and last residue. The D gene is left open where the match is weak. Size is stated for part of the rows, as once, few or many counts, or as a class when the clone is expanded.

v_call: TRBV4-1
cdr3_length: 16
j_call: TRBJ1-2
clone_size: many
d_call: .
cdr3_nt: TGCGCCAGCAGCCAAGGGACACTCAACGGCCGGTATGGCTACACCTTC
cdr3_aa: CASSQGTLNGRYGYTF

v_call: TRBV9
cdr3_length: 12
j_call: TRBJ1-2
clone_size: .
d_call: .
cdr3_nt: TGTGCCAGCAGCCAAGATGGGGTTAGCTACACCTTC
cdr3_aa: CASSQDGVSYTF

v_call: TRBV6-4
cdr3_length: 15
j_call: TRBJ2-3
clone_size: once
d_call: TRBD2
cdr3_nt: TGTGCCAGCAGTGACTCGACTAGCGGGGGGAATGAGCAGTATTTT
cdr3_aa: CASSDSTSGGNEQYF

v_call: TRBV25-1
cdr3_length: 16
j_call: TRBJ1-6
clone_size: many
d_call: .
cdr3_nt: TGTGCCAGCAGTTTTTATACTAGCTCCTATAATTCACCCCTCCACTTT
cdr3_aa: CASSFYTSSYNSPLHF

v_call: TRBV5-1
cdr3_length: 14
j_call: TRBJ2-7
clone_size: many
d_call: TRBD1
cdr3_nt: TGCGCCAGCAGTCCCGGGACAGGGACCTACGAGCAGTACTTC
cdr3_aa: CASSPGTGTYEQYF

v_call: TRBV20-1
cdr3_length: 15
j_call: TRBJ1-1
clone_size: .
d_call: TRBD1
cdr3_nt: TGCAGTGCCCCTGGGGGGGGGGACAGGAACACTGAAGCTTTCTTT
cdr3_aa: CSAPGGGDRNTEAFF

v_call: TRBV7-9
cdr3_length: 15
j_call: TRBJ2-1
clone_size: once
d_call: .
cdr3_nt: TGTGCCAGCAGTGTAGGAAGTCTCTCCTACAATGAGCAGCCCTTC
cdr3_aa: CASSVGSLSYNEQPF

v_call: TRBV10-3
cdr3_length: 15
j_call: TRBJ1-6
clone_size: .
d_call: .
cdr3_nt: TGTGCCATCAGTGCTAGAGACAAAGAACATTCACCCCTCCACTTT
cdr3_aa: CAISARDKEHSPLHF

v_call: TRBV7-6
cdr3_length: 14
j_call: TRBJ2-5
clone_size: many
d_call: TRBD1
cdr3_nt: TGTGCCAGCAACCCGACAGGGGGGCTAGAGACCCAGTACTTC
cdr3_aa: CASNPTGGLETQYF

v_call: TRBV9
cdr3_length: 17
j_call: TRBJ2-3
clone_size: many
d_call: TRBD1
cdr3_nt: TGTGCCAGCAGCGATGCCCATAGGGGGCTTAGCACAGATACGCAGTATTTT
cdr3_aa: CASSDAHRGLSTDTQYF

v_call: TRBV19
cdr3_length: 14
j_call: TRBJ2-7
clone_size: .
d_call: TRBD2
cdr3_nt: TGTGCCAGTAGAGTGGGAGCGGGAGAGCCCGAGCAGTACTTC
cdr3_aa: CASRVGAGEPEQYF

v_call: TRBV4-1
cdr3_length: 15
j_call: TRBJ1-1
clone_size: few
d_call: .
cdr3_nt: TGCGCCAGCAGCCGAGCGAAGGGGCTGAACACTGAAGCTTTCTTT
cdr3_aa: CASSRAKGLNTEAFF

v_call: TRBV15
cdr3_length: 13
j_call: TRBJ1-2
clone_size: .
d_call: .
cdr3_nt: TGTGCCACCAGCAGAGATCCCAACTATGGCTACACCTTC
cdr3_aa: CATSRDPNYGYTF